One TCR beta chain is described in this entry. The sample is drawn from a study of blood T cell repertoires in COVID-19. About the study: Both acute and convalescent COVID-19 samples were obtained from the United States, Italy and Spain.

Assay used: immunoSEQ multiplex PCR; TCRdb lists only in-frame clones, some missing. The table includes about 50,000 clones, around nine tenths detected once. CDR3 length equals 12 residues. Germline V gene data show CDR1 as SEHNR and CDR2 as FQNEAQ (reference sequence). V gave up 6 bases and J gave up 7 bases, with 9 bases separating them. Sequenced sample: peripheral blood. This sequence joins TRBV7-9 and TRBJ1-4; D call uncertain. The receptor was isolated from a human donor in a cohort sampled during active COVID-19. The CDR3 reads CASSRDGEKLFF. The CDR3 DNA sequence: TGTGCCAGCAGTCGGGATGGTGAAAAACTGTTTTTT.